The T cell receptor beta chain under discussion was sequenced for a study of T cell responses to AZD1222 COVID-19 vaccine. Comment on this clone: Its matching antigen is unknown.

Study results and caveats: Baseline seropositivity characterized only six AZD1222 recipients. Reportedly, nearly half of unique spike TCRs recognized epitopes outside B.1.351/B.1.1.7 mutations.

Data came from immunoSEQ multiplex PCR; TCRdb stores just in-frame clones and leaves some out. The data contain some 130,000 clones, around nine tenths of them singletons. Germline V gene sequence: CDR1 MNHEY, CDR2 SVGAGI. This CDR3 comprises 13 residues. The ends were cut back, 7 bases at V and 2 bases at J, with 9 bases in the middle. The chain couples TRBV6-5 to TRBJ1-5; a weak D match, TRBD1 (5 bases). The sequence derives from an adult in good health. Sequencing used peripheral blood, obtained on day 0 of AZD1222 vaccination. CDR3 nucleotide sequence: TGTGCCAGCACCAGGGTAGGCAATCAGCCCCAGCATTTT. Its protein is CASTRVGNQPQHF.